This T cell receptor beta chain stems from a study of breast tumors, draining lymph nodes, adjacent tissues. Study findings and constraints: Luminal-like breast cancer showed significantly higher tumor–nontumor repertoire similarity than basal-like. That most tumor T cells come from lymph nodes remained unproven. Compared with lymph nodes, tumors were less diverse; compared with nontumor tissue, more.

In the case of this clonotype: Its antigen is undetermined.

Samples came from axillary lymph nodes draining the breast cancer. Via MiXCR, TCRdb re-called the multiplex PCR reads, giving one row per CDR3 protein. The sample comprises 200,000 to 250,000 distinct CDR3 sequences, less than 45% of which are singletons, and roughly 3.5% rests with the top ten. Deletions cut 2 bases from V and 12 bases from J, with 16 bases between. There are 14 residues in the CDR3. From germline, CDR1 is MDHEN and CDR2 SYDVKM. This TCR was sampled from a female donor with breast cancer. Some clones in this sample may be carry-over from other donors' samples. This chain links TRBV28 with TRBJ1-4, with D perhaps TRBD1 (5 bases). Source material: axillary lymph node tissue. CDR3 in amino acids: CASSLPLGGVELFF. CDR3 DNA sequence: TGTGCCAGCAGTTTACCCCTTGGGGGTGTCGAACTGTTTTTT.